This passage covers 25 T cell receptor beta chains from one sample sequenced in a study of cytomegalovirus exposure and HLA in healthy donors. The study ran its PCR with 60 Vbeta and 13 Jbeta primers. The data were produced by immunoSEQ multiplex PCR, yet TCRdb's version contains in-frame clones alone and is incomplete. The table lists roughly 120,000 clones, over 8% of them singletons. Sequenced input: PBMCs. All receptors derive from a man in his forties in good health and CMV-seronegative.

This clone was found a few times. This chain joins TRBV2 and TRBJ2-2; D not resolved. The CDR3 contains 14 residues. The V end was cut by 6 bases, the J end by 1 base, with 9 bases between. From germline, CDR1 is SNHLY and CDR2 FYNNEI. For the CDR3, the DNA is TGTGCCAGCAGCCCGAGACAGAACACCGGGGAGCTGTTTTTT. Amino acids: CASSPRQNTGELFF.

This clone was observed a few times. This chain joins TRBV7-8 and TRBJ1-6; TRBD1 is a possible D gene (6 bases). CDR1 and CDR2 (germline): SGHVS, FQNEAQ. The ends were cut back, 6 bases at V and 2 bases at J, with 14 bases in the middle. The CDR3 is 16 amino acids. The CDR3 sequence is CASRLTWTAYNSPLHF. Here the CDR3 DNA reads TGTGCCAGCAGACTGACTTGGACAGCCTATAATTCACCCCTCCACTTT.

The chain combines TRBV9 with TRBJ2-1; 8 bases align to TRBD2. Germline CDR1 reads SGDLS; CDR2 reads YYNGEE. Trimming at V came to 1 base and at J to 10 bases, leaving 13 bases not matched to a gene. The CDR3 contains 16 residues. The CDR3 DNA reads as TGTGCCAGCAGCGTAAGAGGACGGGGGGGGCCCCCAGAGCAGTTCTTC. Translated, it gives CASSVRGRGGPPEQFF.

The rearrangement uses TRBV2 and TRBJ1-4; D possibly corresponds to TRBD1 (6 bases). The germline V gene encodes CDR1 SNHLY and CDR2 FYNNEI. This CDR3 spans 14 amino acids. V shed 4 bases and J shed 8 bases, with 14 bases lying between them. CDR3 nucleotides: TGTGCCAGCAGTGGTCAGGGGATGGAGGAAAAACTGTTTTTT. This gives the protein CASSGQGMEEKLFF. Complete variable domain (other parts from reference TRBV2 and TRBJ1-4): EPEVTQTPSHQVTQMGQEVILRCVPISNHLYFYWYRQILGQKVEFLVSFYNNEISEKSEIFDDQFSVERPDGSNFTLKIRSTKLEDSAMYFCASSGQGMEEKLFFGSGTQLSVL.

This chain joins TRBV5-1 and TRBJ1-3; TRBD1 matches at 8 bases. Germline V lookup: CDR1 SGHRS, CDR2 YFSETQ. With V trimmed by 4 bases and J by 2 bases, 8 bases remained unmatched. The CDR3 consists of 16 residues. The CDR3 spells CASSLRAGQAGNTIYF. The CDR3 coding sequence is TGCGCCAGCAGCCTGAGAGCGGGACAGGCTGGAAACACCATATATTTT. Variable domain in full (rest from reference TRBV5-1 and TRBJ1-3): KAGVTQTPRYLIKTRGQQVTLSCSPISGHRSVSWYQQTPGQGLQFLFEYFSETQRNKGNFPGRFSGRQFSNSRSEMNVSTLELGDSALYLCASSLRAGQAGNTIYFGEGSWLTVV.

This clone was observed a handful of times. The chain links TRBV6-1 to TRBJ1-3; D is undetermined. Per the germline V gene, CDR1 is MNHNS and CDR2 is SASEGT. V dropped 0 bases and J dropped 4 bases, with 4 bases sitting between them. This CDR3 is 13 amino acids long. CDR3 in amino acids: CASSEAVGNTIYF. CDR3 nucleotide sequence: TGTGCCAGCAGTGAAGCCGTAGGAAACACCATATATTTT.

The gene calls are TRBV11-2 and TRBJ2-1; D is unresolved. V lost 0 bases and J 9 bases, leaving 12 bases between the germline ends. This CDR3 is built from 14 residues. Germline CDR1 is SGHAT and CDR2 is FQNNGV. Here the CDR3 DNA reads TGTGCCAGCAGCTTAGACCCTTCTATGTTTGAGCAGTTCTTC. It encodes CASSLDPSMFEQFF.

This clone was observed a few times. The chain recombines TRBV12-5 with TRBJ2-3, with a possible D match to TRBD2 (5 bases). The CDR3 is 13 residues long. Germline V gene data show CDR1 as LGHNT and CDR2 as FRNRAP. V was shortened by 1 base and J by 5 bases, with 7 bases between the two germline ends. CDR3 DNA: TGTGCTAGTGGTTTGGACAGCGGAGATACGCAGTATTTT. Its translation is CASGLDSGDTQYF.

This clone was seen a few times. The rearrangement uses TRBV15 and TRBJ2-2; 7 bases agree with TRBD1. CDR3 size: 15 residues. Germline V gives CDR1 LNHNV, CDR2 YYDKDF (reference sequence). V was pared by 0 bases and J by 8 bases, with 6 bases of the junction left unmatched. This CDR3 is CATSRDRTGAGELFF. In nucleotides, the CDR3 is TGTGCCACCAGCAGAGATCGGACAGGAGCAGGGGAGCTGTTTTTT.

The chain has TRBV4-1 and TRBJ2-3; the D gene is possibly TRBD1 (6 bases). Trimming cost V 4 bases and J 2 bases, with 13 bases left between them. This CDR3 region has 15 residues. Germline-derived CDR1 and CDR2 are MGHRA and YSYEKL. The CDR3 sequence: CASSLWGQLTDTQYF. The CDR3, as DNA: TGCGCCAGCAGCCTATGGGGGCAACTCACAGATACGCAGTATTTT.

The chain couples TRBV5-1 to TRBJ2-7; D call uncertain. The CDR3 is 14 residues long. The V end lost 0 bases, the J end lost 0 bases, and 7 bases lay between the germline ends. Germline CDR1 and CDR2: SGHRS and YFSETQ. The CDR3 DNA is TGCGCCAGCAGCTTGGGTCAGGACTCCTACGAGCAGTACTTC. Protein sequence: CASSLGQDSYEQYF.

The chain combines TRBV7-9 with TRBJ1-1, with D maybe TRBD1 (6 bases). The CDR3 covers 15 residues. The germline V gene has CDR1 SEHNR and CDR2 FQNEAQ (reference sequence). The ends were cut back, 4 bases at V and 6 bases at J, with 18 bases in the middle. CDR3 region: CASSYPFGGRSEAFF. Written as DNA, the CDR3 is TGTGCCAGCAGCTACCCCTTCGGGGGGCGTTCTGAAGCTTTCTTT. Combining the CDR3 with reference TRBV7-9 and TRBJ1-1 gives the whole variable domain DTGVSQNPRHKITKRGQNVTFRCDPISEHNRLYWYRQTLGQGPEFLTYFQNEAQLEKSRLLSDRFSAERPKGSFSTLEIQRTEQGDSAMYLCASSYPFGGRSEAFFGQGTRLTVV.

In this sample, this clone turned up many times. The rearrangement links TRBV2 to TRBJ1-6; D might be TRBD1 (5 bases). The ends were cut back, 3 bases at V and 7 bases at J, with 13 bases in the middle. From germline, CDR1 is SNHLY and CDR2 FYNNEI. The CDR3 consists of 15 residues. The CDR3 sequence: CASSDLGRGNSPLHF. For the CDR3, the DNA is TGTGCCAGCAGTGATTTAGGGCGGGGGAATTCACCCCTCCACTTT. The variable domain in full, with the rest retrieved from reference TRBV2 and TRBJ1-6, is EPEVTQTPSHQVTQMGQEVILRCVPISNHLYFYWYRQILGQKVEFLVSFYNNEISEKSEIFDDQFSVERPDGSNFTLKIRSTKLEDSAMYFCASSDLGRGNSPLHFGNGTRLTVT.

In its sample, this clone was seen a few times. The chain has TRBV7-3 and TRBJ2-1; perhaps TRBD2 as D (6 bases). There are 12 residues in the CDR3. V dropped 0 bases and J dropped 10 bases, with 7 bases sitting between them. Germline V gene data show CDR1 as SGHTA and CDR2 as FQGTGA. CDR3 bases: TGTGCCAGCAGCTTAACTAGCGGCGAGCAGTTCTTC. This sequence encodes CASSLTSGEQFF.

This clone appeared a few times. The genes are TRBV7-2 and TRBJ2-3; 11 bases map to TRBD2. Looked up from germline, CDR1 is SGHTA and CDR2 is FQGNSA. Losses at the gene ends were 6 bases for V and 0 bases for J; bases not matched to a gene: 8. The CDR3 spans 17 residues. In nucleotides, the CDR3 is TGTGCCAGCAGATATAGAGCTAGCGGGGGGAGCACAGATACGCAGTATTTT. This encodes CASRYRASGGSTDTQYF. The full variable domain, its missing parts supplied by reference TRBV7-2 and TRBJ2-3, is GAGVSQSPSNKVTEKGKDVELRCDPISGHTALYWYRQSLGQGLEFLIYFQGNSAPDKSGLPSDRFSAERTGGSVSTLTIQRTQQEDSAVYLCASRYRASGGSTDTQYFGPGTRLTVL.

This rearrangement joins TRBV30 to TRBJ2-2; 10 bases map to TRBD2. Germline V gene lookup returns CDR1 GTSNPN and CDR2 SVGIG (reference sequence). Losses at the gene ends were 4 bases for V and 8 bases for J; bases not matched to a gene: 10. CDR3 length: 15 residues. In nucleotides, the CDR3 is TGTGCCTGGACCGCAGCGGGGGGGCAGTGGGGGGAGCTGTTTTTT. Residues: CAWTAAGGQWGELFF.

The chain uses TRBV7-8 and TRBJ2-7, with D perhaps TRBD2 (6 bases). The end of the DNA is better explained by TRBJ2-5, so the J call may be wrong. Germline CDR1 reads SGHVS; CDR2 reads FQNEAQ. The CDR3 covers 16 residues. CDR3 DNA sequence: TGTGCCAGCAGCTTAGGGGGGAGGCTTCTGCAAGAGACCCAGTACTTC. Translating it yields CASSLGGRLLQETQYF.

This rearrangement joins TRBV4-2 to TRBJ2-2; 7 bases agree with TRBD2. CDR3 length equals 14 residues. Germline CDR1 LGHNA, CDR2 YNFKEQ. V lost 4 bases and J lost 4; bases outside the gene matches: 3. The CDR3 region is CASSRPGGTGELFF. CDR3 in DNA: TGTGCCAGCAGCCGCCCGGGGGGCACCGGGGAGCTGTTTTTT.

DNA for the CDR3: TGTGCCAGCTCACCACCTATTGCGGGGGGTCCTCAGCCCCAGCATTTT. Translating gives CASSPPIAGGPQPQHF. The chain joins TRBV18 to TRBJ1-5; weak D call: TRBD1 (5 bases). The V end lost 0 bases, the J end lost 6 bases, and 15 bases lay between the germline ends. The CDR3 has 16 residues. Germline V gene sequence: CDR1 KGHSH, CDR2 LQKENI. The variable domain in full, completed from reference TRBV18 and TRBJ1-5, reads NAGVMQNPRHLVRRRGQEARLRCSPMKGHSHVYWYRQLPEEGLKFMVYLQKENIIDESGMPKERFSAEFPKEGPSILRIQQVVRGDSAAYFCASSPPIAGGPQPQHFGDGTRLSIL.

This clone was seen only a few times. The V gene is TRBV7-2, the J gene TRBJ2-1; tentative D call: TRBD1 (6 bases). Trimming left V 1 base short and J 5 bases short, with 12 bases between. Germline V gives CDR1 SGHTA, CDR2 FQGNSA. The CDR3 covers 15 residues. In DNA, the CDR3 is TGTGCCAGCAGCTTAGTTCCAGGGGAAAACAATGAGCAGTTCTTC. Amino acids: CASSLVPGENNEQFF.

Only a few counts were recorded for this clone. This chain links TRBV6-6 with TRBJ2-4, with D perhaps TRBD1 (6 bases). The germline V gene encodes CDR1 MNHNY and CDR2 SVGAGI (reference sequence). This CDR3 spans 12 amino acids. Trimming removed 7 bases at V and 6 bases at J, with 10 bases between. CDR3 sequence (DNA): TGTGCCAGCATCTCACAGGGAAACATTCAGTACTTC. Translated: CASISQGNIQYF.

This clone was counted only a few times. The CDR3 protein is CASSLGLAEQETQYF. As DNA, the CDR3 is TGTGCCAGCAGCTTAGGACTAGCGGAACAAGAGACCCAGTACTTC. The chain is built from TRBV7-6 and TRBJ2-5; 9 positions agree with TRBD2. Germline-derived CDR1 and CDR2 are SGHVS and FNYEAQ. This CDR3 is built from 15 residues. V gave up 1 base and J gave up 2 bases; unmatched junction bases: 2.

The chain carries TRBV4-1 and TRBJ1-2, with 7 bases aligning to TRBD1. Trimming cost V 4 bases and J 8 bases; bases outside gene matches: 7. Germline V gives CDR1 MGHRA, CDR2 YSYEKL. The CDR3 runs to 13 residues. For the CDR3, the DNA is TGCGCCAGCAGCCTTACAGGGGCTCAGGGCTACACCTTC. It encodes CASSLTGAQGYTF.

The CDR3 protein is CASRRSGGLQETQYF. Here the CDR3 DNA reads TGTGCCAGCAGACGTAGCGGGGGACTACAAGAGACCCAGTACTTC. The chain uses TRBV7-2 and TRBJ2-5, with 9 bases matching TRBD2. Germline V CDR1 and CDR2: SGHTA, FQGNSA. With V trimmed by 6 bases and J by 2 bases, 7 bases remained unmatched. The CDR3 runs to 15 residues.

The rearrangement joins TRBV6-4 to TRBJ2-3; the D gene is possibly TRBD1 (5 bases). V dropped 0 bases and J dropped 5 bases, with 6 bases sitting between them. Germline V gene data show CDR1 as MRHNA and CDR2 as SNTAGT. This CDR3 has 13 amino acids. The DNA of the CDR3 is TGTGCCAGCAGTGACTCCCAGGGAGATACGCAGTATTTT. As protein: CASSDSQGDTQYF.